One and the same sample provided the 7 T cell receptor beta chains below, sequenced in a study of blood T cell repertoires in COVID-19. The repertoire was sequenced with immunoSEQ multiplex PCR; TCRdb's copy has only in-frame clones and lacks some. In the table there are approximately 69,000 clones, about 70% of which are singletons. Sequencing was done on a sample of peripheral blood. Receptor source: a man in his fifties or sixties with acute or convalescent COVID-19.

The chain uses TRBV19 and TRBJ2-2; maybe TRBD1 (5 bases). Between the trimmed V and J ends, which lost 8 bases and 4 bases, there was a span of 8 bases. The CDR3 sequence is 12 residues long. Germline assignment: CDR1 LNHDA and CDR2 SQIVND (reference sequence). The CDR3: CASEGATGELFF. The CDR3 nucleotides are TGTGCCAGTGAAGGGGCCACCGGGGAGCTGTTTTTT.

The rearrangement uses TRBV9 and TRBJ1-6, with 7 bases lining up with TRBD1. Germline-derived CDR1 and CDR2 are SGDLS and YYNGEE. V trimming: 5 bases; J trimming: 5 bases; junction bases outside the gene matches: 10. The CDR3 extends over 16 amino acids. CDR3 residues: CASRRTLTGNNSPLHF. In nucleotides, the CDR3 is TGTGCCAGCAGGCGGACTCTGACAGGGAATAATTCACCCCTCCACTTT.

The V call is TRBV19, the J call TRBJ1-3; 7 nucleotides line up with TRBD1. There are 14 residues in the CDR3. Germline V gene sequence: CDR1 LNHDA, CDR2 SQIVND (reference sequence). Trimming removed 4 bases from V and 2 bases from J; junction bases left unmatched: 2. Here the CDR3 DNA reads TGTGCCAGTAGTAGACAGGGCCCTGGAAACACCATATATTTT. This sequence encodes CASSRQGPGNTIYF.

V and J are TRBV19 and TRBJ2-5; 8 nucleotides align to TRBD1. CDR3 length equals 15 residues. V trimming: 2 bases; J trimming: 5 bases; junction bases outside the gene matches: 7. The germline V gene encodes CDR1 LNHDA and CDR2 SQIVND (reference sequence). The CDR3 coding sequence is TGTGCCAGTAGTATAAGGGCAGGGGGCGGGGAGACCCAGTACTTC. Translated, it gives CASSIRAGGGETQYF.

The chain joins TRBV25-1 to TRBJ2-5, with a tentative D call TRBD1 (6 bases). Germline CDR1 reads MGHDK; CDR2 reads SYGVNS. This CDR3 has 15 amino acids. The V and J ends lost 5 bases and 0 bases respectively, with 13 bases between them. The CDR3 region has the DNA TGTGCCAGCAGTCGAGCCGGACAGAACCAAGAGACCCAGTACTTC. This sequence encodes CASSRAGQNQETQYF.

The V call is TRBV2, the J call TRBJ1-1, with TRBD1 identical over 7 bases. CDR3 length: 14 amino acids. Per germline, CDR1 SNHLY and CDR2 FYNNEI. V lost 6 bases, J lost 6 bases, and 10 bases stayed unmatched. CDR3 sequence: CASSDDRVIAEAFF. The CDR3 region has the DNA TGTGCCAGCAGCGACGACAGGGTAATCGCTGAAGCTTTCTTT.

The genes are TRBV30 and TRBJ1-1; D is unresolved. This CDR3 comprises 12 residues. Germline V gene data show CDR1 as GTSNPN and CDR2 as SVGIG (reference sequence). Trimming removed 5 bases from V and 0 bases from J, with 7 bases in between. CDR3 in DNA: TGTGCCTGGGCAGGAATGAACACTGAAGCTTTCTTT. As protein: CAWAGMNTEAFF. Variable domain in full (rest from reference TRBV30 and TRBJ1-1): SQTIHQWPATLVQPVGSPLSLECTVEGTSNPNLYWYRQAAGRGLQLLFYSVGIGQISSEVPQNLSASRPQDRQFILSSKKLLLSDSGFYLCAWAGMNTEAFFGQGTRLTVV.